This T cell receptor beta chain was retrieved from a study of early T cells in non-severe SARS-CoV-2 infection. Broader study findings: Anti-spike CD8 specificities were favored by VDJdb matching, whose results missed private and CD4 specificities.

This clonotype was picked up a small number of times. The antigen remains undetermined. Germline CDR1 MGHRA, CDR2 YSYEKL. The CDR3 runs to 14 residues. V was clipped by 7 bases and J by 3 bases, with 15 bases between them. TCRdb redid the calling of the 5' RACE reads with MiXCR, one entry per CDR3 protein. The sample contains some 45,000 distinct CDR3 sequences, roughly 4.5% of which appear only once. The chain has TRBV4-1 and TRBJ1-2, with TRBD1 as a possible D gene (6 bases). The origin of this receptor is an adult who was a healthcare worker with PCR-confirmed SARS-CoV-2 infection or an uninfected control (not recorded which). Sequencing was done on a sample of whole blood. CDR3 region: CASTPSPGDYGYTF. DNA for the CDR3: TGCGCCAGCACCCCAAGTCCAGGGGACTATGGCTACACCTTC.